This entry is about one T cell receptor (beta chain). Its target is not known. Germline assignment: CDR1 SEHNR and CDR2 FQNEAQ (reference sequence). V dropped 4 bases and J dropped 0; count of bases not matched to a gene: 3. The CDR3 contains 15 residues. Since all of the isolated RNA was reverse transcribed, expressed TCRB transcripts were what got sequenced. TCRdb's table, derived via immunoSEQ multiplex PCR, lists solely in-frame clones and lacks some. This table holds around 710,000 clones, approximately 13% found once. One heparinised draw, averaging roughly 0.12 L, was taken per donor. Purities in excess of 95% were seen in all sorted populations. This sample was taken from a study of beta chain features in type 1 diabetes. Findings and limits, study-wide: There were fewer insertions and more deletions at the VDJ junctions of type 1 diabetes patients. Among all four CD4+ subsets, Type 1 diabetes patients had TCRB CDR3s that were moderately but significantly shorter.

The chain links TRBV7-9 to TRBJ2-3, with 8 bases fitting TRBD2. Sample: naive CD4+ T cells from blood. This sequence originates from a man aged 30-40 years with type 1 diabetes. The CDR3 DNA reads TGTGCCAGCAGCTCAGAGCGGGGGAGCACAGATACGCAGTATTTT. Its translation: CASSSERGSTDTQYF.